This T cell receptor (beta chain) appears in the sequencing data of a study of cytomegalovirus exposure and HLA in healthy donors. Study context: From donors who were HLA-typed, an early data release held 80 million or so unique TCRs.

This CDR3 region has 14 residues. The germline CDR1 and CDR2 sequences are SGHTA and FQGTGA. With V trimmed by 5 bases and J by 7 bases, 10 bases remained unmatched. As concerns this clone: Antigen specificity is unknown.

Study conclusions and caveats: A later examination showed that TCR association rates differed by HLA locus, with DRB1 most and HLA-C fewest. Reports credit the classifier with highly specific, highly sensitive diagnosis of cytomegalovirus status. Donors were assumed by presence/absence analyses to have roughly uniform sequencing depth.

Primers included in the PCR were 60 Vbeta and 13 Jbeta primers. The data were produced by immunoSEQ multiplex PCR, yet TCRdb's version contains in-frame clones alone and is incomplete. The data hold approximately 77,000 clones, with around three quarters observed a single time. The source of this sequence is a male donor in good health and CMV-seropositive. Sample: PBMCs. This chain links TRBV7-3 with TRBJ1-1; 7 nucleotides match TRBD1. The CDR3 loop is CASSTNPDRCEAFF. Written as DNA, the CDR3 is TGTGCCAGCAGCACAAACCCGGACAGGTGTGAAGCTTTCTTT.